The rows below give T cell receptor beta chains drawn from one sample of a study of blood T cell repertoires in COVID-19. Profiled with immunoSEQ multiplex PCR; TCRdb holds only in-frame clones, not every one. This sample has about 380,000 clones, with around 90% found just once. Sequences were obtained from PBMCs or T cells enriched from blood (not recorded which). Receptors originate from a woman aged 18-30 years who had recovered from COVID-19. The CDR3 runs from the conserved cysteine through the conserved F or W. Each record gives: clone size, D gene, V gene, J gene, CDR3 protein, CDR3 DNA. A D gene is named only where the DNA matches it firmly. Clone size is stated in some rows and not others, as once, few, many or a class when expanded.

.	.	TRBV11-2	TRBJ2-7	CASSLVASDLYEQYF	TGTGCCAGCAGCTTAGTTGCTAGCGACCTCTACGAGCAGTACTTC
once	.	TRBV11-2	TRBJ1-3	CASSVRGGSGNTIYF	TGTGCCAGCAGCGTGAGGGGGGGATCTGGAAACACCATATATTTT
.	.	TRBV5-5	TRBJ1-2	CASSLVHKGDYGYTF	TGTGCCAGCAGCTTGGTGCACAAAGGGGACTATGGCTACACCTTC
.	TRBD1	TRBV3-1/TRBV3-2	TRBJ2-6	CASSPLTTGSGANVLTF	TGTGCCAGCAGCCCCCTTACGACAGGGTCTGGGGCCAACGTCCTGACTTTC
once	.	TRBV2	TRBJ2-2	CASSREANTGELFF	TGTGCCAGCAGCCGGGAAGCGAACACCGGGGAGCTGTTTTTT
.	TRBD2	TRBV10-3	TRBJ2-2	CAISDIAGENTGELFF	TGTGCCATCAGTGACATAGCGGGGGAGAACACCGGGGAGCTGTTTTTT
.	.	TRBV5-1	TRBJ1-1	CASSLMAMNTEAFF	TGCGCCAGCAGCTTGATGGCAATGAACACTGAAGCTTTCTTT
.	.	TRBV6-5	TRBJ1-2	CASIKGGGRGYGYTF	TGTGCCAGCATCAAAGGTGGGGGGAGAGGATATGGCTACACCTTC
.	TRBD2	TRBV30	TRBJ2-7	CAWSGTSRSYEQYF	TGTGCCTGGAGTGGGACTAGCCGCTCCTACGAGCAGTACTTC
.	.	TRBV7-3	TRBJ2-1	CASSPGTASDEQFF	TGTGCCAGCAGCCCCGGGACTGCCTCGGATGAGCAGTTCTTC
.	.	TRBV6-5	TRBJ1-2	CASGALRGYTF	TGTGCCAGCGGGGCCCTGCGTGGCTACACCTTC
once	.	TRBV5-5	TRBJ1-5	CASSGRLGEHQPQHF	TGTGCCAGCAGCGGGAGGCTGGGGGAGCATCAGCCCCAGCATTTT
.	TRBD1	TRBV5-1	TRBJ1-3	CASSLGDSHSGNTIYF	TGCGCCAGCAGCCTTGGGGACAGCCACTCTGGAAACACCATATATTTT
.	.	TRBV7-2	TRBJ1-5	CASSPRMGGPGQPQHF	TGTGCCAGCAGCCCCCGGATGGGGGGGCCCGGTCAGCCCCAGCATTTT
.	TRBD2	TRBV7-8	TRBJ2-5	CASSPKGTSGKETQYF	TGTGCCAGCAGCCCGAAGGGGACTAGCGGTAAAGAGACCCAGTACTTC
few	.	TRBV7-2	TRBJ1-1	CASSSGFTEAFF	TGTGCCAGCAGCTCAGGGTTCACTGAAGCTTTCTTT
.	TRBD1	TRBV6-5	TRBJ1-2	CASSISGTGWDGYTF	TGTGCCAGCAGTATTTCCGGGACAGGGTGGGATGGCTACACCTTC
.	TRBD1	TRBV5-4	TRBJ1-4	CASSPKRMTGGNEKLFF	TGTGCCAGCAGCCCGAAGCGGATGACAGGGGGTAATGAAAAACTGTTTTTT
.	.	TRBV7-3	TRBJ1-1	CASSPKSGTPNTEAFF	TGTGCCAGCAGCCCGAAATCCGGGACACCGAACACTGAAGCTTTCTTT
.	.	TRBV11-2	TRBJ2-1	CASSYFSGAVEQFF	TGTGCCAGCAGCTACTTCTCGGGAGCGGTGGAGCAGTTCTTC
.	.	TRBV25-1	TRBJ1-2	CASSDKLNYGYTF	TGTGCCAGCAGCGATAAACTTAACTATGGCTACACCTTC
.	TRBD2	TRBV25-1	TRBJ2-7	CASRESGVTSYEQYF	TGTGCCAGCAGGGAAAGCGGGGTAACCTCCTACGAGCAGTACTTC
.	.	TRBV21-1	TRBJ1-6	CASKPQGAPNSPLHF	TGTGCCAGCAAACCCCAGGGGGCCCCTAATTCACCCCTCCACTTT
.	.	TRBV7-2	TRBJ1-4	CASSLASGLGEKLFF	TGTGCCAGCAGCTTAGCTTCAGGGTTGGGTGAAAAACTGTTTTTT
.	TRBD1	TRBV7-2	TRBJ1-3	CASSRTGPSGNTIYF	TGTGCCAGCAGCCGGACAGGGCCCTCTGGAAACACCATATATTTT
.	.	TRBV4-2	TRBJ1-2	CASSQGLRGGYTF	TGTGCCAGCAGCCAGGGGTTGCGGGGTGGCTACACCTTC
.	TRBD1	TRBV19	TRBJ1-1	CASMGGQSGAEAFF	TGTGCCAGTATGGGGGGACAGTCGGGCGCTGAAGCTTTCTTT
.	TRBD1	TRBV10-3	TRBJ1-1	CAIISPGTGTGTEAFF	TGTGCCATCATAAGTCCCGGGACAGGGACCGGAACTGAAGCTTTCTTT
.	.	TRBV5-1	TRBJ1-5	CASSLGEGGQPQHF	TGCGCCAGCAGCTTGGGAGAAGGAGGCCAGCCCCAGCATTTT
.	TRBD1	TRBV7-2	TRBJ1-1	CASSIRGQGGKEAFF	TGTGCCAGCAGCATAAGAGGACAGGGGGGAAAGGAAGCTTTCTTT
.	TRBD1	TRBV5-1	TRBJ1-5	CASSPGQDNQPQHF	TGCGCCAGCAGCCCGGGACAGGACAATCAGCCCCAGCATTTT
.	TRBD2	TRBV28	TRBJ2-7	CASRPKTSGAFLSYEQYF	TGTGCCAGCAGACCTAAGACTAGCGGGGCGTTCCTCTCCTACGAGCAGTACTTC
.	.	TRBV29-1	TRBJ1-1	CSVESPGHTEAFF	TGCAGCGTTGAATCCCCAGGGCACACTGAAGCTTTCTTT
.	.	TRBV7-2	TRBJ1-5	CASSPGVSNQPQHF	TGTGCCAGCAGCCCGGGAGTTAGCAATCAGCCCCAGCATTTT
.	.	TRBV27	TRBJ2-3	CASTYGLGAATQYF	TGTGCCAGCACCTACGGCCTAGGGGCAGCGACGCAGTATTTT
once	.	TRBV2	TRBJ2-3	CASSGQVDTQYF	TGTGCCAGCAGTGGGCAAGTAGATACGCAGTATTTT
.	.	TRBV5-1	TRBJ1-1	CASSSLQGVHTEAFF	TGCGCCAGCAGCTCCCTACAGGGCGTTCACACTGAAGCTTTCTTT
.	.	TRBV7-2	TRBJ1-5	CASSLRQANQPQHF	TGTGCCAGCAGCTTAAGGCAGGCCAATCAGCCCCAGCATTTT
.	TRBD1	TRBV7-9	TRBJ1-6	CASSFGIGGQVDSPLHF	TGTGCCAGCAGCTTTGGGATAGGGGGACAGGTCGACTCACCCCTCCACTTT
.	.	TRBV19	TRBJ1-4	CASSAQGPEKLFF	TGTGCCAGTAGTGCACAGGGTCCAGAAAAACTGTTTTTT
.	TRBD1	TRBV19	TRBJ2-2	CASSVRDRDTGELFF	TGTGCCAGTAGTGTCCGGGACAGGGACACCGGGGAGCTGTTTTTT
once	.	TRBV4-1	TRBJ2-2	CASSQGHSITHTGELFF	TGCGCCAGCAGTCAGGGGCACAGCATAACCCACACCGGGGAGCTGTTTTTT
.	.	TRBV19	TRBJ1-2	CASSRSPRSGENSGYTF	TGTGCCAGCTCTCGAAGTCCCCGCAGCGGGGAGAATTCTGGCTACACCTTC
.	TRBD1	TRBV12-3/TRBV12-4	TRBJ1-5	CASSAGGHQPQHF	TGTGCCAGCAGCGCAGGGGGCCATCAGCCCCAGCATTTT
.	.	TRBV9	TRBJ1-1	CASSVPQGGNTEAFF	TGTGCCAGCAGCGTTCCCCAGGGAGGGAACACTGAAGCTTTCTTT
.	.	TRBV25-1	TRBJ1-1	CASSQGTTEAFF	TGTGCCAGCAGCCAGGGCACCACTGAAGCTTTCTTT
.	.	TRBV7-2	TRBJ1-5	CASSHAEGSVSNQPQHF	TGTGCCAGCAGCCACGCAGAGGGTTCGGTTAGCAATCAGCCCCAGCATTTT
.	.	TRBV3-1/TRBV3-2	TRBJ2-3	CASSRLGTQYF	TGTGCCAGCAGCCGCCTCGGGACGCAGTATTTT
.	.	TRBV28	TRBJ2-7	CASSGGRGLYEQYF	TGTGCCAGCAGTGGTGGTCGCGGTCTCTACGAGCAGTACTTC
few	TRBD2	TRBV3-1/TRBV3-2	TRBJ2-5	CASSQDLSLAGVTQYF	TGTGCCAGCAGCCAAGATCTTTCCCTAGCGGGGGTCACCCAGTACTTC